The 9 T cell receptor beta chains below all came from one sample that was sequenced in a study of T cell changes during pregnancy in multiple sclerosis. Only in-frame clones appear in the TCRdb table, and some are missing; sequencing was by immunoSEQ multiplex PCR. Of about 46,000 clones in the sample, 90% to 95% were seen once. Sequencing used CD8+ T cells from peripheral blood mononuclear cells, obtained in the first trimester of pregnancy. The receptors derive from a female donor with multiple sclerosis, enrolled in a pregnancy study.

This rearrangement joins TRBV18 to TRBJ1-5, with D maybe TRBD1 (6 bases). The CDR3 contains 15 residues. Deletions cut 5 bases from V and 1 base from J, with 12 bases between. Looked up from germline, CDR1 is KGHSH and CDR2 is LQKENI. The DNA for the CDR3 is TGTGCCAGCTCAAACTACAGGGAGAGCAATCAGCCCCAGCATTTT. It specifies CASSNYRESNQPQHF.

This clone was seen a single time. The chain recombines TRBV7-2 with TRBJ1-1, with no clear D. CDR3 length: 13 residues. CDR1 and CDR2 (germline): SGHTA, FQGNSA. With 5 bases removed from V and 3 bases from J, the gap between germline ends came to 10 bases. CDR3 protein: CASSVVRDTEAFF. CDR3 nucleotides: TGTGCCAGCAGCGTAGTGAGGGACACTGAAGCTTTCTTT.

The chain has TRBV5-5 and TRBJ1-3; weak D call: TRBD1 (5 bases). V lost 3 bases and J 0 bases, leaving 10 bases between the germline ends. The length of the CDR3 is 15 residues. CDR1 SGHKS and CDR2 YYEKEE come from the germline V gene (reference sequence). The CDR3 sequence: CASSWRDSSGNTIYF. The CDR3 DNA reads TGTGCCAGCAGCTGGAGAGACAGCTCTGGAAACACCATATATTTT. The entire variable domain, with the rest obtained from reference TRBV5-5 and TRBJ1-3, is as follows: DAGVTQSPTHLIKTRGQQVTLRCSPISGHKSVSWYQQVLGQGPQFIFQYYEKEERGRGNFPDRFSARQFPNYSSELNVNALLLGDSALYLCASSWRDSSGNTIYFGEGSWLTVV.

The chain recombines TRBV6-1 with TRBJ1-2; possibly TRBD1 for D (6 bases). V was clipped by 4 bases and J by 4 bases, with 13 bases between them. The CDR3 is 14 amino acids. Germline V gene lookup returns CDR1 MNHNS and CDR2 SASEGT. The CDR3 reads CASSADRPGYGYTF. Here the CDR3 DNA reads TGTGCCAGCAGTGCCGACAGGCCGGGCTATGGCTACACCTTC.

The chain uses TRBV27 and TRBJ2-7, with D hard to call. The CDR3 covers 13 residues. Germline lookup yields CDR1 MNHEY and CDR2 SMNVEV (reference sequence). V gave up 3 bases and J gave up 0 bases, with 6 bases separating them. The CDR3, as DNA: TGTGCCAGCAGTTTCCAAAACTCCTACGAGCAGTACTTC. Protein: CASSFQNSYEQYF.

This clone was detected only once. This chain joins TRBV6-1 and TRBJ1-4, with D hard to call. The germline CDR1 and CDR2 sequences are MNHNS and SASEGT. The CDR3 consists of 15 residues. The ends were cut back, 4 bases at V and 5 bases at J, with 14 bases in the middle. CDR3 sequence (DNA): TGTGCCAGCAGTGGAGGGAGATGGACGAATGAAAAACTGTTTTTT. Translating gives CASSGGRWTNEKLFF.

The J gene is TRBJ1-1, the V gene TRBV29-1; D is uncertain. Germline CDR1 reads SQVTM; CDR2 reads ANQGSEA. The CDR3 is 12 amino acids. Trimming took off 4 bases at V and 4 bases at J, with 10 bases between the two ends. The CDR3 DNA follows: TGCAGCGTTGGTCGGGAGTTCACTGAAGCTTTCTTT. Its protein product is CSVGREFTEAFF. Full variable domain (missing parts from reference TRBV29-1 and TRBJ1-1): SAVISQKPSRDICQRGTSLTIQCQVDSQVTMMFWYRQQPGQSLTLIATANQGSEATYESGFVIDKFPISRPNLTFSTLTVSNMSPEDSSIYLCSVGREFTEAFFGQGTRLTVV.

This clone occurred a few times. The CDR3 nucleotides are TGCGCCAGCAGCCCGTTAATAACCGGGGGATTGAACACTGAAGCTTTCTTT. Protein: CASSPLITGGLNTEAFF. The chain couples TRBV4-1 to TRBJ1-1, with D possibly being TRBD1 (5 bases). The CDR3 has 17 amino acids. The V and J ends lost 4 bases and 0 bases respectively, with 18 bases between them. Germline V gene sequence: CDR1 MGHRA, CDR2 YSYEKL.

Here the CDR3 DNA reads TGCGCCAGCAGCTTGGAGGGGGTATACACTGAAGCTTTCTTT. It encodes CASSLEGVYTEAFF. The V call is TRBV5-1, the J call TRBJ1-1; a weak D match, TRBD1 (6 bases). Trimming shortened V by 0 bases and J by 3 bases, and 9 bases separated the two germline ends. Germline assignment: CDR1 SGHRS and CDR2 YFSETQ. This CDR3 has 14 residues.